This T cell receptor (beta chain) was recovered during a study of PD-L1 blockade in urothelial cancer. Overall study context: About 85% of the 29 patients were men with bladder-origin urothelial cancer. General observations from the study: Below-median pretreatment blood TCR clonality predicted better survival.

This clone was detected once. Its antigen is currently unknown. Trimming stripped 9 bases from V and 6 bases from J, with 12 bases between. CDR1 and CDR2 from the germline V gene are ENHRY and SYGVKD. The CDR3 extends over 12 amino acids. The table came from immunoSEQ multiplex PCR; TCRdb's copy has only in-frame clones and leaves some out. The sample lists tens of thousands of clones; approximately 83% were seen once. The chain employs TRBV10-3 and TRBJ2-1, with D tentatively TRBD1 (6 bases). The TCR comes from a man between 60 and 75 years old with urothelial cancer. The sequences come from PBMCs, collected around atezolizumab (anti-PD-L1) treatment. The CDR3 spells CAIQGSGNEQFF. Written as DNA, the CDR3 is TGTGCCATTCAGGGGTCAGGCAATGAGCAGTTCTTC.